This T cell receptor beta chain was identified in a study of T cells after yellow fever vaccination. TCRdb fed the 5' RACE reads into MiXCR, producing one record per CDR3 protein. The sample yields hundreds of thousands of distinct CDR3 sequences, 10% to 15% seen once. There are 16 residues in the CDR3. Germline assignment: CDR1 SGHNT and CDR2 YYREEE (reference sequence). The V gene lost 0 bases and the J gene lost 0 bases, with 10 bases spanning the gap. The sample consisted of PBMCs, taken on the day of the yellow fever booster vaccination. The receptor was isolated from a man aged 30-40 years who received the YFV17D yellow fever vaccine. The chain has TRBV5-4 and TRBJ2-1; D is unresolved. The CDR3 nucleotides are TGTGCCAGCAGCTTGGCCCCCGAGAGCTCCTACAATGAGCAGTTCTTC. Translating it yields CASSLAPESSYNEQFF. Full variable domain (missing parts from reference TRBV5-4 and TRBJ2-1): ETGVTQSPTHLIKTRGQQVTLRCSSQSGHNTVSWYQQALGQGPQFIFQYYREEENGRGNFPPRFSGLQFPNYSSELNVNALELDDSALYLCASSLAPESSYNEQFFGPGTRLTVL.